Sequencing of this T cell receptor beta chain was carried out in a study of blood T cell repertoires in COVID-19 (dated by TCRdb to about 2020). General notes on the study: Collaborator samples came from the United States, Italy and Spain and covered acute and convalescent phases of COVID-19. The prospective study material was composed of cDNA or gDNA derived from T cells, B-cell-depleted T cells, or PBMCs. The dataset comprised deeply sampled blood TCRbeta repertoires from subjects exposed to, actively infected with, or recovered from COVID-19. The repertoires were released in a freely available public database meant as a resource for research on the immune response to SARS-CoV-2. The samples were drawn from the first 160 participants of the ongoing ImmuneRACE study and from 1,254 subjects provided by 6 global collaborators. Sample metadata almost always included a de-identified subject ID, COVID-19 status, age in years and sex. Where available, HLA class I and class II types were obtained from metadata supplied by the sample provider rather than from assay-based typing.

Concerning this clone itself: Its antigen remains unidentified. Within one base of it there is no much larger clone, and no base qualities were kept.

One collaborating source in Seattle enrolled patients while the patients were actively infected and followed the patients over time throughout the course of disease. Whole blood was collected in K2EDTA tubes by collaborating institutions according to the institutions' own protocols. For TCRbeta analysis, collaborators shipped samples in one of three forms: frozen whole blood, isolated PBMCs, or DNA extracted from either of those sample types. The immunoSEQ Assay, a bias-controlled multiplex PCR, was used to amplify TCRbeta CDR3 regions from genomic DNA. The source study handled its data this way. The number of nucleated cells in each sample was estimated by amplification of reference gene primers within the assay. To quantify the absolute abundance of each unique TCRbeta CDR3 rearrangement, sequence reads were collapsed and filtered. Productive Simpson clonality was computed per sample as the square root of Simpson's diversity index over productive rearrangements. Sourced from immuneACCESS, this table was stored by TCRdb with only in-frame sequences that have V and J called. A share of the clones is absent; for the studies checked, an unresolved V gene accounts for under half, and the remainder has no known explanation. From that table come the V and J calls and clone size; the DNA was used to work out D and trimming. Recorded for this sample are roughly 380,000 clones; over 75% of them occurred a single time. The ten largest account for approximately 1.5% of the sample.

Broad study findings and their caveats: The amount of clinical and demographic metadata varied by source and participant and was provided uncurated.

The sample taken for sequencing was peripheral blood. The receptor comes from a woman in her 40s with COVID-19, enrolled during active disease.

The nucleotides are TGTGCCAGCAGCTCGACTAGCGGGATTAGGGATGAGCAGTTCTTC. This gives the protein CASSSTSGIRDEQFF. Here the chain combines TRBV11-2 and TRBJ2-1; 11 central nucleotides agree with TRBD2. Relative to germline, V is missing 4 bases and J is missing 8 bases, with 7 bases of the junction outside any gene match. CDR1 SGHAT and CDR2 FQNNGV are derived from the germline V gene. The CDR3 numbers 15 residues from cysteine through phenylalanine. The only DNA kept is the CDR3, 45 bases in frame from the first base.